A single sample is the source of the 29 T cell receptor beta chains below, sequenced in a study of monozygotic twins with inflammatory bowel disease. With the 5' RACE reads reprocessed, TCRdb shows one record per CDR3 protein and no DNA. The specimen's table records roughly 200,000 distinct CDR3 sequences. Sequencing input: blood. These receptors all come from a human donor with ulcerative colitis or Crohn's disease, or a healthy co-twin of an affected twin (not recorded which).

This sequence joins TRBV20-1 and TRBJ2-7; absent DNA, TCRdb's TRBD2 call cannot be checked. Looked up from germline, CDR1 is DFQATT and CDR2 is SNEGSKA (reference sequence). The CDR3 spans 13 residues. The CDR3 here is CSPAAATQYEQYF.

This chain uses TRBV12-3 or TRBV12-4 with TRBJ2-7; TCRdb gives TRBD2 as the D gene, but with no DNA this cannot be confirmed. This CDR3 spans 14 amino acids. The CDR3 loop is CASSGLRQGREQYF.

The CDR3 region is CASSLGPLSSRPGTQYF. V usage is TRBV28 and J usage is TRBJ2-5; the TRBD1 assignment by TCRdb is unverifiable without DNA. This CDR3 has 17 amino acids. Germline assignment: CDR1 MDHEN and CDR2 SYDVKM.

This chain uses TRBV12-3 or TRBV12-4 with TRBJ1-2. The CDR3 length is 17 residues. The CDR3 reads CASSLSEARATNYGYTF.

V and J are TRBV7-9 and TRBJ1-2; the TRBD1 assignment by TCRdb is unverifiable without DNA. The CDR3 runs to 13 residues. Germline V gene lookup returns CDR1 SEHNR and CDR2 FQNEAQ (reference sequence). The CDR3 here is CASDQFLGQGRTF.

The rearrangement uses TRBV7-2 and TRBJ2-3; checking the TCRdb D call of TRBD2 is not possible without DNA. The germline gives CDR1 SGHTA, CDR2 FQGNSA. There are 14 residues in the CDR3. This CDR3 reads CASSPRTSLDTQYF. Combining the CDR3 with reference TRBV7-2 and TRBJ2-3 gives the whole variable domain GAGVSQSPSNKVTEKGKDVELRCDPISGHTALYWYRQSLGQGLEFLIYFQGNSAPDKSGLPSDRFSAERTGGSVSTLTIQRTQQEDSAVYLCASSPRTSLDTQYFGPGTRLTVL.

Here the CDR3 reads CASSLASGAGDTQYF. This sequence joins TRBV7-9 and TRBJ2-3; the TCRdb D gene call, TRBD2, has no DNA to confirm it. The germline CDR1 and CDR2 sequences are SEHNR and FQNEAQ (reference sequence). There are 15 residues in the CDR3.

J is TRBJ1-1 and V is TRBV29-1. Germline CDR1 SQVTM, CDR2 ANQGSEA. The CDR3 spans 13 residues. The CDR3: CSGQAEGRTEAFF. The full variable domain, completed using reference TRBV29-1 and TRBJ1-1, is SAVISQKPSRDICQRGTSLTIQCQVDSQVTMMFWYRQQPGQSLTLIATANQGSEATYESGFVIDKFPISRPNLTFSTLTVSNMSPEDSSIYLCSGQAEGRTEAFFGQGTRLTVV.

This chain connects TRBV18 to TRBJ2-1; without DNA, the TCRdb call of TRBD1 cannot be checked. Germline loops: CDR1 KGHSH, CDR2 LQKENI. This CDR3 spans 17 amino acids. CDR3 residues: CASSPQVGQGKTGEQFF.

The chain employs TRBV5-5 and TRBJ1-5. Germline loops: CDR1 SGHKS, CDR2 YYEKEE (reference sequence). This CDR3 region has 15 residues. The CDR3 sequence: CASSLAFGPNQPQHF.

The rearrangement uses TRBV11-2 and TRBJ2-5; the D call of TRBD2 rests on TCRdb alone, since no DNA is present to check it. CDR3 length: 13 amino acids. Per the germline V gene, CDR1 is SGHAT and CDR2 is FQNNGV. The CDR3 is CASSQEVQETQYF.

J is TRBJ1-1 and V is TRBV18. The CDR3 consists of 17 residues. Germline V CDR1 and CDR2: KGHSH, LQKENI. CDR3 in amino acids: CASSPRLYGKMNTEAFF.

CDR3 region: CASSLEHVTQYF. The chain joins TRBV7-2 to TRBJ2-3. Germline CDR1 is SGHTA and CDR2 is FQGNSA. CDR3 length: 12 amino acids. The full variable domain, rest sourced from reference TRBV7-2 and TRBJ2-3, is GAGVSQSPSNKVTEKGKDVELRCDPISGHTALYWYRQSLGQGLEFLIYFQGNSAPDKSGLPSDRFSAERTGGSVSTLTIQRTQQEDSAVYLCASSLEHVTQYFGPGTRLTVL.

J is TRBJ1-1 and V is TRBV7-2. This CDR3 has 13 amino acids. Germline V gives CDR1 SGHTA, CDR2 FQGNSA. This CDR3 is CASRNSMNTEAFF.

The rearrangement links TRBV6-2 or TRBV6-3 to TRBJ1-2. The CDR3 is 12 residues long. The germline gives CDR1 MNHEY, CDR2 SVGEGT. The CDR3 spells CASSSLERGYTF.

The chain has TRBV4-2 and TRBJ2-2; the TRBD1 assignment by TCRdb is unverifiable without DNA. The CDR3 has 15 residues. CDR1 and CDR2 from the germline V gene are LGHNA and YNFKEQ. The CDR3 protein is CASSLGTDNTGELFF.

The rearrangement uses TRBV2 and TRBJ2-7. Germline-derived CDR1 and CDR2 are SNHLY and FYNNEI. CDR3 length equals 13 residues. The CDR3 loop is CASSAEDASEQYF. Drawing the rest from reference TRBV2 and TRBJ2-7, the complete variable domain is EPEVTQTPSHQVTQMGQEVILRCVPISNHLYFYWYRQILGQKVEFLVSFYNNEISEKSEIFDDQFSVERPDGSNFTLKIRSTKLEDSAMYFCASSAEDASEQYFGPGTRLTVT.

The J gene is TRBJ2-1, the V gene TRBV6-1; no DNA is available, so the TRBD2 call from TCRdb remains unchecked. The CDR3 totals 16 residues. In germline, CDR1 is MNHNS, CDR2 SASEGT. CDR3 residues: CASTRTGLAGNNEQFF.

CDR3 sequence reads: CATTPLGGPTDTQYF. The genes are TRBV15 and TRBJ2-3; TCRdb proposes TRBD2, but this gene call is untestable without DNA. Germline lookup yields CDR1 LNHNV and CDR2 YYDKDF (reference sequence). The CDR3 spans 15 residues.

The genes are TRBV4-3 and TRBJ1-1; TCRdb's D call of TRBD1 is untestable without DNA. The CDR3 totals 14 residues. From germline, CDR1 is LGHNA and CDR2 YSLEER. The CDR3 is CASSQVRGASEAFF.

The CDR3 reads CASNPSGSWNEQFF. The rearrangement joins TRBV6-2 or TRBV6-3 to TRBJ2-1; TCRdb's assignment of TRBD2 cannot be checked, as there is no DNA. There are 14 residues in the CDR3. The germline CDR1 and CDR2 sequences are MNHEY and SVGEGT.

This rearrangement joins TRBV2 to TRBJ2-2. The CDR3 sequence is 12 residues long. CDR1 and CDR2 from the germline V gene are SNHLY and FYNNEI. The CDR3 reads CASGRNTGELFF. Together with reference TRBV2 and TRBJ2-2, the CDR3 gives the full variable domain: EPEVTQTPSHQVTQMGQEVILRCVPISNHLYFYWYRQILGQKVEFLVSFYNNEISEKSEIFDDQFSVERPDGSNFTLKIRSTKLEDSAMYFCASGRNTGELFFGEGSRLTVL.

The V and J genes are TRBV6-2 or TRBV6-3 and TRBJ2-5. CDR1 is MNHEY and CDR2 is SVGEGT in the germline V gene. This CDR3 comprises 11 residues. CDR3 residues: CASGWYETQYF.

This chain links TRBV7-9 with TRBJ2-4; the TCRdb D gene call, TRBD1, has no DNA to confirm it. The CDR3 has 14 amino acids. Germline lookup yields CDR1 SEHNR and CDR2 FQNEAQ (reference sequence). The chain's CDR3 is CASGTGRFGNIQYF. Variable domain in full (rest from reference TRBV7-9 and TRBJ2-4): DTGVSQNPRHKITKRGQNVTFRCDPISEHNRLYWYRQTLGQGPEFLTYFQNEAQLEKSRLLSDRFSAERPKGSFSTLEIQRTEQGDSAMYLCASGTGRFGNIQYFGAGTRLSVL.

The V call is TRBV20-1, the J call TRBJ2-1; TCRdb names TRBD1, which stays unverified in the absence of DNA. CDR1 DFQATT and CDR2 SNEGSKA come from the germline V gene (reference sequence). CDR3 length: 15 residues. CDR3 loop: CSVLRPRDAAHEQFF.

This rearrangement joins TRBV12-3 or TRBV12-4 to TRBJ1-3. The CDR3 totals 12 residues. CDR3 in amino acids: CASSSGRNTIYF.

The chain combines TRBV4-2 with TRBJ2-2. The V gene's germline CDR1 is LGHNA and CDR2 YNFKEQ. The CDR3 totals 11 residues. The CDR3 reads CASSQTQELFF.

The genes are TRBV5-1 and TRBJ2-2; the D gene TCRdb calls, TRBD1, cannot be checked with no DNA. The V gene's germline CDR1 is SGHRS and CDR2 YFSETQ. The CDR3 contains 15 residues. The CDR3 loop is CASSLGQGNTGELFF.

This rearrangement joins TRBV4-1 to TRBJ1-2. The germline CDR1 and CDR2 sequences are MGHRA and YSYEKL. CDR3 size: 12 residues. The CDR3: CASSQGVYGYTF.